The T cell receptor beta chain under discussion was sequenced for a study of cytomegalovirus exposure and HLA in healthy donors. General study results and limits: Specificity for CMV antigens was confirmed in vitro for a few of the CMV-associated chains. As a later analysis showed, several of the most significant clusters appeared to be linked to common viral pathogens. HLA allele associations emerged for about 16,000 TCR beta sequences in a later analysis, at 0.05 false discovery rate.

Remarks on this clone: No antigen is known for it.

It was with 60 Vbeta and 13 Jbeta primers that the PCR ran. Authors' data handling: Unique TCR beta chains totaled some 80 million in a later count, with around 12 million of them shared. Produced via immunoSEQ multiplex PCR; TCRdb's table is partial and in-frame only. That table is the source of V, J and clone size, and D and trimming were worked out from the DNA. The data contain about 200,000 clones, 70% to 90% of them singletons. Sequences were obtained from PBMCs. The sequence came from a woman in her thirties in good health and CMV-seronegative.

As DNA, the CDR3 is TGTGCTAGCGGCCGGGACAGTAACACCGGGGAGCTGTTTTTT. Encoded protein: CASGRDSNTGELFF. The chain joins TRBV7-7 to TRBJ2-2; a weak D match, TRBD1 (7 bases). Germline CDR1 reads SSHAT; CDR2 reads FNYEAQ (reference sequence). The CDR3 length is 14 residues.